One sample yielded the 9 T cell receptor beta chains listed below, sequenced in a study of PD-1 blockade in classical Hodgkin lymphoma (dated by TCRdb to 2018 to 2020). This specimen's time point label, interpreted: cycle 4 day 1 (C4D1), after more than five weeks of nivolumab. Every trial patient had relapsed after autologous stem cell transplantation, and cohorts A, B and C differed in prior brentuximab vedotin exposure. CD4+ T cells were purified from thawed PBMCs by magnetic negative selection with a Miltenyi CD4+ T cell isolation kit. Preparation of the library involved the immunoSEQ multiplex PCR assay. In its TCRdb copy, this immuneACCESS table keeps in-frame sequences only and misses some clones. Where compared with another copy, unresolved V genes explain less than half of these, and the others have no known cause. The table for this sample lists 32,000 or so clones; about 86% of them were counted only once. The ten largest clones capture approximately 0.43% of the sample.

Sequences were derived from CD4+ T cells from blood, sampled before the fourth cycle of nivolumab. Receptor source: a human donor with classical Hodgkin lymphoma.

A single count supports this clone. The CDR3 loop reads CASSYSPQANTEAFF. CDR3 coding DNA: TGTGCCAGCAGTTACTCGCCACAAGCGAACACTGAAGCTTTCTTT. V usage is TRBV6-5 and J usage is TRBJ1-1, with D unresolved. This CDR3 is 15 amino acids long. The V gene's germline CDR1 is MNHEY and CDR2 SVGAGI. V lost 0 bases, J lost 1 base, and 9 bases lay in between.

The chain has TRBV10-1 and TRBJ2-7; TRBD2 matches 12 bases. Germline V gene data show CDR1 as WNHNN and CDR2 as SYGVQD (reference sequence). The CDR3 is made up of 16 amino acids. Trimming took 11 bases from V and 7 from J; bases not matched to a gene: 18. CDR3 coding DNA: TGCGCCTGCACGTTCAAGAGGGGACTAGCGGGCACTGAGCAGTACTTC. It is translated as CACTFKRGLAGTEQYF.

The chain is built from TRBV5-5 and TRBJ1-1; no clear D. Trimming shortened V by 0 bases and J by 2 bases, and 8 bases separated the two germline ends. Germline CDR1 and CDR2: SGHKS and YYEKEE (reference sequence). The CDR3 runs 14 residues. In nucleotides, the CDR3 is TGTGCCAGCAGCTTGGACATGGGAAACACTGAAGCTTTCTTT. Translating it yields CASSLDMGNTEAFF. Complete variable domain (other parts from reference TRBV5-5 and TRBJ1-1): DAGVTQSPTHLIKTRGQQVTLRCSPISGHKSVSWYQQVLGQGPQFIFQYYEKEERGRGNFPDRFSARQFPNYSSELNVNALLLGDSALYLCASSLDMGNTEAFFGQGTRLTVV.

The V and J genes are TRBV29-1 and TRBJ2-7, with a tentative D call TRBD2 (5 bases). CDR3 length: 14 residues. Germline lookup yields CDR1 SQVTM and CDR2 ANQGSEA. The ends were cut back, 1 base at V and 6 bases at J, with 16 bases in the middle. This CDR3 reads CSVEVRGLYGEQYF. In DNA form, the CDR3 reads TGCAGCGTTGAAGTCCGAGGGTTGTATGGCGAGCAGTACTTC.

The rearrangement joins TRBV7-2 to TRBJ1-1; D is perhaps TRBD1 (5 bases). The V end lost 5 bases, the J end lost 1 base, and 8 bases lay between the germline ends. The CDR3 contains 13 residues. CDR1 is SGHTA and CDR2 is FQGNSA in the germline V gene. The CDR3 sequence: CASSIGANTEAFF. CDR3 bases: TGTGCCAGCAGCATAGGGGCGAACACTGAAGCTTTCTTT. The complete variable domain, with remaining parts taken from reference TRBV7-2 and TRBJ1-1, reads GAGVSQSPSNKVTEKGKDVELRCDPISGHTALYWYRQSLGQGLEFLIYFQGNSAPDKSGLPSDRFSAERTGGSVSTLTIQRTQQEDSAVYLCASSIGANTEAFFGQGTRLTVV.

This chain links TRBV28 with TRBJ2-4; D call uncertain. The CDR3 totals 14 residues. Germline V gene lookup returns CDR1 MDHEN and CDR2 SYDVKM. V gave up 3 bases and J gave up 0 bases, with 6 bases separating them. This CDR3 reads CASSFQVAKNIQYF. In nucleotides, the CDR3 is TGTGCCAGCAGTTTCCAAGTAGCCAAAAACATTCAGTACTTC. Together with reference TRBV28 and TRBJ2-4, the CDR3 gives the full variable domain: DVKVTQSSRYLVKRTGEKVFLECVQDMDHENMFWYRQDPGLGLRLIYFSYDVKMKEKGDIPEGYSVSREKKERFSLILESASTNQTSMYLCASSFQVAKNIQYFGAGTRLSVL.

V is TRBV28 and J is TRBJ2-7; 9 bases fit TRBD2. The CDR3 consists of 14 residues. The germline V gene has CDR1 MDHEN and CDR2 SYDVKM. J lost 5 bases, V lost 4 bases, and 6 bases had no gene match. The CDR3 sequence: CASSSRGRVDEQYF. CDR3 nucleotides: TGTGCCAGCAGTTCCCGCGGGAGGGTAGACGAGCAGTACTTC.

The count of this clone is one. The chain has TRBV7-9 and TRBJ2-7; the match to TRBD1 covers 7 bases. Per the germline V gene, CDR1 is SEHNR and CDR2 is FQNEAQ (reference sequence). V gave up 2 bases and J gave up 0 bases; unmatched junction bases: 7. The CDR3 has 16 residues. For the CDR3, the DNA is TGTGCCAGCAGCTTACCTAGGGACAGAAGCTCCTACGAGCAGTACTTC. This translates into CASSLPRDRSSYEQYF.

This chain connects TRBV19 to TRBJ2-2; D may correspond to TRBD1 or TRBD2 (5 bases each). Germline lookup yields CDR1 LNHDA and CDR2 SQIVND (reference sequence). Trimming left V 5 bases short and J 4 bases short, with 17 bases between. This CDR3 is 16 amino acids long. CDR3 sequence: CASSHIRGQGTGELFF. As DNA, the CDR3 is TGTGCCAGTAGTCATATACGGGGTCAGGGCACCGGGGAGCTGTTTTTT.